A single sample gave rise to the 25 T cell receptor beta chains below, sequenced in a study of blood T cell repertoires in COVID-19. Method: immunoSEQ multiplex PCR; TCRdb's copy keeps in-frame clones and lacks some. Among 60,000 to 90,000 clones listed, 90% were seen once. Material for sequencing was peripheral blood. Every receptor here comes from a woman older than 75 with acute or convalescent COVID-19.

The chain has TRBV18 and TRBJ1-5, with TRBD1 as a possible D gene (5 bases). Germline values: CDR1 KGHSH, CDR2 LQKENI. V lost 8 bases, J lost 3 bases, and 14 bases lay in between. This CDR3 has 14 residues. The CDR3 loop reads CASTLGRDNQPQHF. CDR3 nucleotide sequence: TGTGCCAGCACGTTGGGCAGGGACAATCAGCCCCAGCATTTT.

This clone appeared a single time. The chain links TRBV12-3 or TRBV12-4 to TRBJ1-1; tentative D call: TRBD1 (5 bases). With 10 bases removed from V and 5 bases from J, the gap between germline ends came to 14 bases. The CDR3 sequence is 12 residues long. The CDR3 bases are TGTGCCATCGTACGGGGGAGGACTGAAGCTTTCTTT. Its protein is CAIVRGRTEAFF.

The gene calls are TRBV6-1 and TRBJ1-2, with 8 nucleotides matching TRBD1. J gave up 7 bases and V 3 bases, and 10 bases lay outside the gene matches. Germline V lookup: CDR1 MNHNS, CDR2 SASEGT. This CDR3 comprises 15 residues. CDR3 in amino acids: CASSDLQGAIGGYTF. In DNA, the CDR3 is TGTGCCAGCAGTGACCTCCAGGGGGCGATAGGTGGCTACACCTTC.

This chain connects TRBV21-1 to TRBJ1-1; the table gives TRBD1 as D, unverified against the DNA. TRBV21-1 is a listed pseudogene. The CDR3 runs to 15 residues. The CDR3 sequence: CASSKTGQGDTEAFF. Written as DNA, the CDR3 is TGTGCCAGCAGCAAAACGGGGCAGGGGGACACTGAAGCTTTCTTT.

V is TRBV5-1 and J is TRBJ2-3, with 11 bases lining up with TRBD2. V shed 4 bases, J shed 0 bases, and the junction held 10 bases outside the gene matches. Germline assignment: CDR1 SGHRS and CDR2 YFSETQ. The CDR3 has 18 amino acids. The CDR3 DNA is TGCGCCAGCAGCCTAACCGGGACTAGCGGTACTAGCACAGATACGCAGTATTTT. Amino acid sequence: CASSLTGTSGTSTDTQYF.

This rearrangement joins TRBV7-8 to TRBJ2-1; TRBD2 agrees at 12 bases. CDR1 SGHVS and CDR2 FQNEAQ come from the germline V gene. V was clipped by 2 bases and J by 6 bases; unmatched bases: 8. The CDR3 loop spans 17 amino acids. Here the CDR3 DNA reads TGTGCCAGCAGCTTACGGACTAGCGGGACTTGGGCCAATGAGCAGTTCTTC. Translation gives CASSLRTSGTWANEQFF.

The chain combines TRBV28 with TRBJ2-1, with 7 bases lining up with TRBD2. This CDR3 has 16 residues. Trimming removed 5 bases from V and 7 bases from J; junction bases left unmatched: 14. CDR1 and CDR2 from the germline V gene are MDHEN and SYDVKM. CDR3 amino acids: CASSAISRGRENEQFF. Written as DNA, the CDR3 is TGTGCCAGCAGTGCCATTAGTCGCGGGAGAGAAAATGAGCAGTTCTTC.

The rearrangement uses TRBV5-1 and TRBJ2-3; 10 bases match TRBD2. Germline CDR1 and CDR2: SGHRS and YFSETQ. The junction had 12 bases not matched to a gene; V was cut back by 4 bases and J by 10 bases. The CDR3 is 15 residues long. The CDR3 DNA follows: TGCGCCAGCAGCCTGTGGACTAGCGGAGAGGGGGCGCAGTATTTT. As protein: CASSLWTSGEGAQYF.

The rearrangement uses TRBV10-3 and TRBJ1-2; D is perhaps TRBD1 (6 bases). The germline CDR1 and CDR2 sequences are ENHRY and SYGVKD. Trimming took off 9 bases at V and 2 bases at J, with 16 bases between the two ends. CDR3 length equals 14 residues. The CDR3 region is CAIGRDTGNYGYTF. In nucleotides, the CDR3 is TGTGCCATAGGCCGGGACACCGGGAACTATGGCTACACCTTC.

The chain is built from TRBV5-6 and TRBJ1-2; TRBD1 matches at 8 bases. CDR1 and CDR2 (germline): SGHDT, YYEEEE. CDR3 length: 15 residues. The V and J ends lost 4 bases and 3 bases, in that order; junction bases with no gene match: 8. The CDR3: CASSPVGQVYYGYTF. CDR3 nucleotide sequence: TGTGCCAGCAGCCCCGTGGGACAGGTTTACTATGGCTACACCTTC.

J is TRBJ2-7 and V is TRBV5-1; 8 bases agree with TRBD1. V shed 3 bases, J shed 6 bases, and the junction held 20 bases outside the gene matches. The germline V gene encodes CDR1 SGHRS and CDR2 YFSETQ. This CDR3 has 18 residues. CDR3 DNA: TGCGCCAGCAGCTCCGCCCCTGAGACAGGGGTTTTTTTCGGCGAGCAGTACTTC. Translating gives CASSSAPETGVFFGEQYF.

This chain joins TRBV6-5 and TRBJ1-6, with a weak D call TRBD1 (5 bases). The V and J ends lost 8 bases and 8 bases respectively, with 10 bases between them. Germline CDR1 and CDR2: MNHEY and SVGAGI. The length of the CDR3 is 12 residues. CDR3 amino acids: CASPRGDSPLHF. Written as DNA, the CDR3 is TGTGCCAGCCCCCGGGGGGATTCACCCCTCCACTTT.

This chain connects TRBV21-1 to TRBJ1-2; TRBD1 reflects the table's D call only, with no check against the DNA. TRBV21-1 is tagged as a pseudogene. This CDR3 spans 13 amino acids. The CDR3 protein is CASSKEQGGGYTF. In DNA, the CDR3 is TGTGCCAGCAGCAAAGAGCAGGGGGGAGGCTACACCTTC.

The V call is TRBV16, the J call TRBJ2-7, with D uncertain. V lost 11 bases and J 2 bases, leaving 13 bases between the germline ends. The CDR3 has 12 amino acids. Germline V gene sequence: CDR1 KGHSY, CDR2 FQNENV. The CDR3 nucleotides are TGTGCCTCAGCCGTGAGCGCCTACGAGCAGTACTTC. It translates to CASAVSAYEQYF.

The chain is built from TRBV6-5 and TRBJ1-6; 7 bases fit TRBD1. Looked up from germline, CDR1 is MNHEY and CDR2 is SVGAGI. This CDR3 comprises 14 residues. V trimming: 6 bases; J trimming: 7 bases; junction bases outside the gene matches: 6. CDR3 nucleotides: TGTGCCAGCAGCAGCACAGGGGCGAATTCACCCCTCCACTTT. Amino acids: CASSSTGANSPLHF.

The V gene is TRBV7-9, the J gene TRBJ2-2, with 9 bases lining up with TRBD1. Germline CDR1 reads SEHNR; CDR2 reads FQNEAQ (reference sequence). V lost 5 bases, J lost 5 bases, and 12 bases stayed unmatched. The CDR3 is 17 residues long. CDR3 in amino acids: CASSALSGQGITGELFF. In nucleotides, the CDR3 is TGTGCCAGCAGCGCACTTTCGGGACAGGGAATTACCGGGGAGCTGTTTTTT.

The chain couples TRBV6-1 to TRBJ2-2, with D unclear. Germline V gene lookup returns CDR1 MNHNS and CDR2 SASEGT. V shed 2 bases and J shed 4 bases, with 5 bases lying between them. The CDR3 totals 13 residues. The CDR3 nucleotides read TGTGCCAGCAGTGAAACGGGCACCGGGGAGCTGTTTTTT. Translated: CASSETGTGELFF.

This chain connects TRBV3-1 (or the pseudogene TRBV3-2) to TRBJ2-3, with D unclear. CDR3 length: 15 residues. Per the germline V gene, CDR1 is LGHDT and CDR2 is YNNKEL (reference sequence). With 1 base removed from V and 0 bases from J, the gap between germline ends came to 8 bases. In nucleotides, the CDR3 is TGTGCCAGCAGCCAAGGTAGTGCTAGCACAGATACGCAGTATTTT. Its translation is CASSQGSASTDTQYF.

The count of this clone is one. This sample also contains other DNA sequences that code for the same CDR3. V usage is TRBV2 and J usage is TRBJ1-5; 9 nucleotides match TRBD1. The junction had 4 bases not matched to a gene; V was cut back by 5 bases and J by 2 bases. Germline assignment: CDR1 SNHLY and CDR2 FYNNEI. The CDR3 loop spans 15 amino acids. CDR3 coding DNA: TGTGCCAGCAGTCCGCGGACAGGGGGCAATCAGCCCCAGCATTTT. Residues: CASSPRTGGNQPQHF.

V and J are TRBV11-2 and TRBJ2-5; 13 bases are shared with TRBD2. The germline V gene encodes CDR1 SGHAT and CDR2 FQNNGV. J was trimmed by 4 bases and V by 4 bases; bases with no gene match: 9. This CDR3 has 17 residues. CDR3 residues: CASSSRTSGGVSETQYF. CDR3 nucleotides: TGTGCCAGCAGCTCCCGCACTAGCGGGGGGGTCTCAGAGACCCAGTACTTC.

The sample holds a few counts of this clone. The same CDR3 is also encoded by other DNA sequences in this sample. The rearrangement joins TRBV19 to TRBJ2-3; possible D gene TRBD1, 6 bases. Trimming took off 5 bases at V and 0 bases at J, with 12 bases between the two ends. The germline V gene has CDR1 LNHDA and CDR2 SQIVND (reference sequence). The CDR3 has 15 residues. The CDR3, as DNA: TGTGCCAGTAGTCCAGACAGGTCTAGCACAGATACGCAGTATTTT. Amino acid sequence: CASSPDRSSTDTQYF.

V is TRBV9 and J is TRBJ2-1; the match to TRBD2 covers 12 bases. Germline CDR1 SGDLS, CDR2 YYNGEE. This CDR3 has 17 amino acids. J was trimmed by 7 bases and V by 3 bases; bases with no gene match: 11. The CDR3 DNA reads TGTGCCAGCAGCGCACTAGGACTAGCGGGATCAGGGAATGAGCAGTTCTTC. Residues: CASSALGLAGSGNEQFF.

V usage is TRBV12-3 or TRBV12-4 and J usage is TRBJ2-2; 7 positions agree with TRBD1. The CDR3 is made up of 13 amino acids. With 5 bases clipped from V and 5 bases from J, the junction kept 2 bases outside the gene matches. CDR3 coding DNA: TGTGCCAGCAGTCCAGGGGGAACCGGGGAGCTGTTTTTT. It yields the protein CASSPGGTGELFF.

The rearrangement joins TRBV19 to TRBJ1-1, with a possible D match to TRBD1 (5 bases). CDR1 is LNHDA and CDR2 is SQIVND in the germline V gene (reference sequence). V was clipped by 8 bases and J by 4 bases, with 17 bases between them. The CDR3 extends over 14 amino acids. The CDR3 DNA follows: TGTGCCAGTCGGCCCGCGGGGGGAGGCACTGAAGCTTTCTTT. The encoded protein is CASRPAGGGTEAFF.

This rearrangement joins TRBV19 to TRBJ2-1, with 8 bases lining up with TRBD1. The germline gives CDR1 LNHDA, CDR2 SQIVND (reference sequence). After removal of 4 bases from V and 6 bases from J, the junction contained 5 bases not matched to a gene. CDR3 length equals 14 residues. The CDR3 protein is CASSRGQGTNEQFF. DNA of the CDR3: TGTGCCAGTAGTAGAGGACAGGGAACCAATGAGCAGTTCTTC.